The source of this TCR beta chain is a study of post-analysis software for immune sequencing data. Study summary: Relapsing-remitting, secondary progressive and progressive-relapsing forms made up the multiple sclerosis disease courses.

This clonotype was seen a handful of times. Its antigen remains unidentified. The TCR beta cDNA libraries contained unique molecular identifiers. Roughly 500,000 cDNA molecules were recovered from an input of roughly 0.85 to 10 million T cells. TCRdb re-called the PCR reads with MiXCR, one entry per CDR3 protein. The sample consists of hundreds of thousands of distinct CDR3 sequences, 30% to 45% of them appearing once. Overall study findings and caveats: Compared with controls, patients showed significantly lower normalized Chao1 diversity. Batch-matched samples strongly co-clustered by F measure. In patients, five or six TRBV segments were more frequent than in controls, with TRBV5-6, TRBV5-1 and TRBV20-1 among them.

The CDR3 covers 14 residues. Germline trimming cut 7 bases from V and 0 bases from J; bases unmatched to any gene: 5. Germline V CDR1 and CDR2: SQVTM, ANQGSEA. The TCR originated in a girl aged 10-17 years with multiple sclerosis. This chain links TRBV29-1 with TRBJ2-2; the match to TRBD2 covers 7 bases. The sample consisted of blood. DNA of the CDR3: TGCAGCGCCTCTAGCGGTGCGAACACCGGGGAGCTGTTTTTT. It specifies CSASSGANTGELFF.